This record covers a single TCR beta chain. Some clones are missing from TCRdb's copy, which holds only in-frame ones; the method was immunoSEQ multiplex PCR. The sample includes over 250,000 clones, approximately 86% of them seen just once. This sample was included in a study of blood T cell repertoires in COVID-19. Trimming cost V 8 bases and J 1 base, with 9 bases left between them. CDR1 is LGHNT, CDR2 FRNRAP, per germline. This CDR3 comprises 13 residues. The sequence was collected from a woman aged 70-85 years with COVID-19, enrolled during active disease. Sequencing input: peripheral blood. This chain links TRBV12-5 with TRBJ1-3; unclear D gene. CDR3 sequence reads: CASLPGSGNTIYF. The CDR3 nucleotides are TGTGCTAGTCTACCGGGTTCTGGAAACACCATATATTTT.